Listed here are 2 T cell receptor beta chains from one sample, sequenced in a study of blood T cell repertoires in COVID-19. TCRdb's table, derived via immunoSEQ multiplex PCR, lists solely in-frame clones and lacks some. The data contain 300,000 to 350,000 clones, 88% of them singletons. Input material: peripheral blood. These receptor sequences come from a woman aged 65 to 85 with COVID-19, enrolled during active disease.

The chain has TRBV27 and TRBJ2-5, with a possible D match to TRBD2 (7 bases). This CDR3 comprises 15 residues. The V end lost 3 bases, the J end lost 2 bases, and 13 bases lay between the germline ends. CDR1 and CDR2 from the germline V gene are MNHEY and SMNVEV (reference sequence). The CDR3 nucleotides read TGTGCCAGCAGTTTTTGGGGGGGGCCTCAAGAGACCCAGTACTTC. Translating it yields CASSFWGGPQETQYF.

This clone was seen more than once but under ten times. V usage is TRBV4-1 and J usage is TRBJ1-4, with TRBD1 as a possible D gene (5 bases). Per the germline V gene, CDR1 is MGHRA and CDR2 is YSYEKL. This CDR3 is built from 15 residues. With 4 bases removed from V and 5 bases from J, the gap between germline ends came to 14 bases. CDR3 sequence (DNA): TGCGCCAGCAGCCCTAGAGGAGGGGAGAATGAAAAACTGTTTTTT. Translation gives CASSPRGGENEKLFF.